Each of the 12 T cell receptor beta chains below was sequenced from the same sample in a study of early T cells in non-severe SARS-CoV-2 infection. TCRdb processed the 5' RACE reads anew with MiXCR; each CDR3 protein has one entry. The table includes more than 25,000 distinct CDR3 sequences, approximately 6% detected once. The source material was whole blood. The origin of the receptors is an adult who was a healthcare worker with PCR-confirmed SARS-CoV-2 infection or an uninfected control (not recorded which).

The V gene is TRBV7-2, the J gene TRBJ1-4, with 7 bases that match TRBD1. Germline loops: CDR1 SGHTA, CDR2 FQGNSA. The CDR3 is 16 residues long. Trimming at V came to 4 bases and at J to 6 bases, leaving 11 bases not matched to a gene. CDR3 sequence: CASSYSLGGQDEKLFF. The CDR3 coding sequence is TGTGCCAGCAGCTATTCCTTAGGGGGCCAGGATGAAAAACTGTTTTTT. Looking up the rest from reference TRBV7-2 and TRBJ1-4 gives the full variable domain: GAGVSQSPSNKVTEKGKDVELRCDPISGHTALYWYRQSLGQGLEFLIYFQGNSAPDKSGLPSDRFSAERTGGSVSTLTIQRTQQEDSAVYLCASSYSLGGQDEKLFFGSGTQLSVL.

This clonotype was seen many times. V and J are TRBV7-2 and TRBJ2-3; D possibly corresponds to TRBD2 (6 bases). The V gene lost 9 bases and the J gene lost 4 bases, with 20 bases spanning the gap. The V gene's germline CDR1 is SGHTA and CDR2 FQGNSA. The CDR3 runs 15 residues. CDR3 amino acids: CASKGGLATPDTQYF. CDR3 bases: TGTGCCAGTAAGGGAGGCCTAGCGACCCCAGATACGCAGTATTTT.

This clonotype was seen repeatedly, ten times or more. The V gene is TRBV5-6, the J gene TRBJ2-6; TRBD1 matches 8 bases. CDR1 is SGHDT, CDR2 YYEEEE, per germline. The CDR3 is 16 amino acids. The J segment lost 4 bases and the V segment lost 2 bases, leaving 5 bases of the junction unmatched. DNA of the CDR3: TGTGCCAGCAGCTTCTGGACAGGGTACGGGGCCAACGTCCTGACTTTC. Amino acids: CASSFWTGYGANVLTF.

Many counts were recorded for this clonotype. The chain carries TRBV30 and TRBJ1-5; D unclear. From germline, CDR1 is GTSNPN and CDR2 SVGIG (reference sequence). The CDR3 extends over 13 amino acids. Deletions cut 3 bases from V and 3 bases from J, with 9 bases between. The CDR3 bases are TGTGCCTGGAGCGTCAGCCACAATCAGCCCCAGCATTTT. The encoded protein is CAWSVSHNQPQHF.

This clonotype came up many times. The chain combines TRBV27 with TRBJ2-1; D is undetermined. Germline V gene data show CDR1 as MNHEY and CDR2 as SMNVEV (reference sequence). CDR3 length equals 13 residues. The V and J ends lost 4 bases and 5 bases respectively, with 9 bases between them. CDR3 amino acids: CASSSRSDNEQFF. In DNA form, the CDR3 reads TGTGCCAGCAGTTCTCGGTCCGACAATGAGCAGTTCTTC.

This clonotype was detected a few times. This sequence joins TRBV29-1 and TRBJ2-3, with D possibly matching TRBD1 (6 bases). The germline V and J ends were trimmed by 6 bases and 10 bases, with 17 bases remaining between them. Germline lookup yields CDR1 SQVTM and CDR2 ANQGSEA. This CDR3 spans 12 amino acids. CDR3 loop: CSVESGKGAQYF. CDR3 coding DNA: TGCAGCGTGGAATCCGGGAAGGGGGCGCAGTATTTT.

Only a few counts were recorded for this clonotype. The chain carries TRBV5-1 and TRBJ2-5; tentatively, D is TRBD1 (6 bases). V dropped 0 bases and J dropped 3 bases, with 12 bases sitting between them. The CDR3 runs to 15 residues. Germline loops: CDR1 SGHRS, CDR2 YFSETQ. The CDR3 spells CASSLAAAGEETQYF. For the CDR3, the DNA is TGCGCCAGCAGCTTGGCCGCGGCAGGGGAAGAGACCCAGTACTTC.

This clonotype was seen ten or more times. The chain couples TRBV7-2 to TRBJ2-7, with D perhaps assigned TRBD1 or TRBD2 (7 bases each). V lost 6 bases and J 2 bases, leaving 11 bases between the germline ends. The CDR3 totals 13 residues. Germline CDR1 SGHTA, CDR2 FQGNSA. CDR3 region: CASRPGGAYEQYF. The CDR3 DNA reads as TGTGCCAGCAGGCCAGGGGGGGCCTACGAGCAGTACTTC.

The chain combines TRBV2 with TRBJ1-1; D gene unclear. Deletions cut 9 bases from V and 2 bases from J, with 13 bases between. The CDR3 spans 13 residues. The germline CDR1 and CDR2 sequences are SNHLY and FYNNEI. The CDR3 protein is CARVTGGNTEAFF. The CDR3 bases are TGTGCCAGGGTAACGGGAGGCAACACTGAAGCTTTCTTT. The full variable domain, with the rest looked up from reference TRBV2 and TRBJ1-1, is EPEVTQTPSHQVTQMGQEVILRCVPISNHLYFYWYRQILGQKVEFLVSFYNNEISEKSEIFDDQFSVERPDGSNFTLKIRSTKLEDSAMYFCARVTGGNTEAFFGQGTRLTVV.

At least ten counts were recorded for this clonotype. The chain recombines TRBV19 with TRBJ1-1; no clear D. The CDR3 runs 15 residues. The ends were cut back, 4 bases at V and 4 bases at J, with 16 bases in the middle. Germline CDR1 and CDR2: LNHDA and SQIVND (reference sequence). The CDR3 sequence: CASSTTTWAATEAFF. The CDR3 nucleotides read TGTGCCAGTAGTACGACGACATGGGCGGCCACTGAAGCTTTCTTT. Full variable domain (outside the CDR3, taken from reference TRBV19 and TRBJ1-1): DGGITQSPKYLFRKEGQNVTLSCEQNLNHDAMYWYRQDPGQGLRLIYYSQIVNDFQKGDIAEGYSVSREKKESFPLTVTSAQKNPTAFYLCASSTTTWAATEAFFGQGTRLTVV.

The table lists this clonotype with many counts. This chain connects TRBV20-1 to TRBJ1-2, with D maybe TRBD1 (5 bases). Germline loops: CDR1 DFQATT, CDR2 SNEGSKA (reference sequence). V was cut by 5 bases and J by 8 bases, with 12 bases left in between. This CDR3 comprises 11 residues. In DNA, the CDR3 is TGCAGTGCTTATGGGGGAAACGGCTACACCTTC. Translating it yields CSAYGGNGYTF.

This clonotype has a count of ten or more. The rearrangement joins TRBV20-1 to TRBJ2-5, with 8 bases lining up with TRBD2. The germline gives CDR1 DFQATT, CDR2 SNEGSKA (reference sequence). The junction had 6 bases not matched to a gene; V was cut back by 4 bases and J by 2 bases. The CDR3 has 14 residues. DNA for the CDR3: TGCAGTGCTACTCTAAGCGGGGGACAAGAGACCCAGTACTTC. Amino acid sequence: CSATLSGGQETQYF.